This note documents a single TCR beta chain sequence. This table comes from immunoSEQ multiplex PCR, and its TCRdb copy is limited to in-frame clones, with some not included. In the table there are about 270,000 clones, roughly 85% of which are singletons. The record originates from a study of cytomegalovirus exposure and HLA in healthy donors. Across the whole study: A subsequent analysis reported that the 100 to 150 validation repertoires were produced on the same platform that had also been used for the roughly 700 first-cohort repertoires.

Sequencing was performed on PBMCs. The sequence was obtained from a woman aged 18 to 35 in good health and CMV-seronegative.

The CDR3, as DNA: TGTGCCAGCAGCGTACCTAGCGGGGGAGGTGATACGCAGTATTTT. This encodes CASSVPSGGGDTQYF. The V gene is TRBV9, the J gene TRBJ2-3, with TRBD2 matching 10 bases. The length of the CDR3 is 15 residues. Per germline, CDR1 SGDLS and CDR2 YYNGEE. Germline trimming cut 1 base from V and 6 bases from J; bases unmatched to any gene: 5.